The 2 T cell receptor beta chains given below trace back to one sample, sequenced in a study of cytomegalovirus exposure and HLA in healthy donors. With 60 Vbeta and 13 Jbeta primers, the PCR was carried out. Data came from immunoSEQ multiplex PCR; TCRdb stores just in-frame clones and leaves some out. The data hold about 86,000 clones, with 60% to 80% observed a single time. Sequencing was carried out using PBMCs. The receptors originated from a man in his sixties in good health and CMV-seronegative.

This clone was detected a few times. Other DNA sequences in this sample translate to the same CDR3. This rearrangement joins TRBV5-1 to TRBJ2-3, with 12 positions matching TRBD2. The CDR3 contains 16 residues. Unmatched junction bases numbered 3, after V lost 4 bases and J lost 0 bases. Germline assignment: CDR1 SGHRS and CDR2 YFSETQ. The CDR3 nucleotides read TGCGCCAGCAGCCTCGGACTAGCGGGGAGCACAGATACGCAGTATTTT. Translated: CASSLGLAGSTDTQYF.

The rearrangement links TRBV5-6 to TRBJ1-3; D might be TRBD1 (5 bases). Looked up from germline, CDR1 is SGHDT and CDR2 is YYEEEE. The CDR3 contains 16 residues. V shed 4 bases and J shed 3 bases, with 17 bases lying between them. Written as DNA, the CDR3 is TGTGCCAGCAGCCTGCGTGTTGCAGGGCGTGGAAACACCATATATTTT. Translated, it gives CASSLRVAGRGNTIYF.